The present entry profiles one T cell receptor beta chain with its context. The CDR3 has 16 amino acids. V trimming: 3 bases; J trimming: 10 bases; junction bases outside the gene matches: 7. The germline CDR1 and CDR2 sequences are SNHLY and FYNNEI. Profiled with immunoSEQ multiplex PCR; TCRdb holds only in-frame clones, not every one. The sample lists more than 20,000 clones, nearly 85% occurring once. These data originate in a study of OX40 agonist ivuxolimab in advanced cancers. Sequencing was performed on CD4+ or CD8+ T cells sorted from blood, taken in a trial of the OX40 agonist ivuxolimab. This clonotype originated in an adult with an advanced solid tumor such as melanoma, head and neck, liver or kidney cancer. The chain joins TRBV2 to TRBJ2-1; TRBD2 matches 15 bases. CDR3 nucleotides: TGTGCCAGCAGTGAGGGGACTAGCGGGAGGTCGGCGGAGCAGTTCTTC. This codes for CASSEGTSGRSAEQFF.